Shown below are 27 T cell receptor beta chains from a single sample sequenced in a study of blood T cell repertoires in COVID-19. Method: immunoSEQ multiplex PCR; TCRdb's copy keeps in-frame clones and lacks some. The data show 350,000 or so clones, approximately 89% seen once. The source material was peripheral blood. Receptor source: a woman aged 60-75 years with COVID-19, enrolled during active disease.

CDR3 DNA: TGTGCCAGTAGTGTCCGTACAGGCGTCTATGGCTACACCTTC. Translating gives CASSVRTGVYGYTF. The J gene is TRBJ1-2, the V gene TRBV19; possible D gene TRBD1, 5 bases. CDR1 and CDR2 (germline): LNHDA, SQIVND (reference sequence). The CDR3 runs to 14 residues. With 5 bases removed from V and 4 bases from J, the gap between germline ends came to 14 bases. Full variable domain (rest looked up from reference TRBV19 and TRBJ1-2): DGGITQSPKYLFRKEGQNVTLSCEQNLNHDAMYWYRQDPGQGLRLIYYSQIVNDFQKGDIAEGYSVSREKKESFPLTVTSAQKNPTAFYLCASSVRTGVYGYTFGSGTRLTVV.

In its sample, this clone was seen a few times. This chain joins TRBV18 and TRBJ1-1; D perhaps matches TRBD1 (6 bases). CDR3 length: 16 amino acids. With 3 bases removed from V and 1 base from J, the gap between germline ends came to 15 bases. Per germline, CDR1 KGHSH and CDR2 LQKENI. CDR3 DNA sequence: TGTGCCAGCTCACCTTTCACCACAGGGACGAACACTGAAGCTTTCTTT. Amino acid sequence: CASSPFTTGTNTEAFF.

V gene TRBV4-1 combines with J gene TRBJ1-2, with 10 bases aligning to TRBD1. Germline V lookup: CDR1 MGHRA, CDR2 YSYEKL. CDR3 size: 16 residues. Trimming took 6 bases from V and 8 from J; bases not matched to a gene: 15. For the CDR3, the DNA is TGCGCCAGCAGGCCTCTGGGACAGGGGTTGCTGCAAGGCTACACCTTC. This gives the protein CASRPLGQGLLQGYTF.

The V and J genes are TRBV25-1 and TRBJ2-1; TRBD2 agrees at 8 bases. Germline V gene sequence: CDR1 MGHDK, CDR2 SYGVNS. V shed 0 bases, J shed 4 bases, and the junction held 2 bases outside the gene matches. The CDR3 is 15 residues long. The CDR3 sequence: CASSEYRGGYNEQFF. Here the CDR3 DNA reads TGTGCCAGCAGTGAATATCGCGGGGGGTACAATGAGCAGTTCTTC.

The V and J genes are TRBV18 and TRBJ1-2; 10 positions match TRBD1. This CDR3 has 16 amino acids. From germline, CDR1 is KGHSH and CDR2 LQKENI. V shed 6 bases and J 2 bases; nucleotides not matched to a gene: 9. In DNA, the CDR3 is TGTGCCAGCTCTCCTACCACGGGACAGGGGAACTATGGCTACACCTTC. Amino acids: CASSPTTGQGNYGYTF.

The rearrangement joins TRBV19 to TRBJ1-1, with no clear D. Looked up from germline, CDR1 is LNHDA and CDR2 is SQIVND (reference sequence). The ends were cut back, 1 base at V and 2 bases at J, with 11 bases in the middle. The CDR3 spans 15 residues. The CDR3 spells CASSIGRGINTEAFF. The CDR3 DNA is TGTGCCAGTAGTATAGGAAGAGGAATAAACACTGAAGCTTTCTTT.

The J gene is TRBJ1-5, the V gene TRBV28, with 7 bases fitting TRBD1. The CDR3 sequence is 15 residues long. The V and J ends lost 5 bases and 5 bases, in that order; junction bases with no gene match: 9. Germline CDR1 and CDR2: MDHEN and SYDVKM. The CDR3 loop reads CASSLAGQWDQPQHF. CDR3 coding DNA: TGTGCCAGCAGTCTCGCGGGACAGTGGGATCAGCCCCAGCATTTT.

The chain is built from TRBV19 and TRBJ2-1, with 7 bases fitting TRBD2. Germline lookup yields CDR1 LNHDA and CDR2 SQIVND (reference sequence). This CDR3 is 13 amino acids long. The V and J ends lost 3 bases and 7 bases, in that order; junction bases with no gene match: 3. CDR3 sequence reads: CASSMRGGNEQFF. The DNA for the CDR3 is TGTGCCAGTAGTATGAGGGGAGGGAATGAGCAGTTCTTC.

The CDR3 region is CATSRDRGDLGYTF. The CDR3, as DNA: TGTGCCACCAGCAGAGATCGGGGGGACCTAGGCTACACCTTC. This sequence joins TRBV15 and TRBJ1-2; TRBD1 might be the D (5 bases). This CDR3 region has 14 residues. The V end lost 0 bases, the J end lost 8 bases, and 13 bases lay between the germline ends. Per the germline V gene, CDR1 is LNHNV and CDR2 is YYDKDF (reference sequence).

The rearrangement joins TRBV5-1 to TRBJ1-4, with TRBD1 matching over 11 bases. CDR3 length: 14 residues. The germline V gene encodes CDR1 SGHRS and CDR2 YFSETQ. After removal of 4 bases from V and 8 bases from J, the junction contained 4 bases not matched to a gene. CDR3 DNA sequence: TGCGCCAGCAGCCCCGGGACAGGGGGGGAAAAACTGTTTTTT. Translating gives CASSPGTGGEKLFF.

The chain employs TRBV21-1 and TRBJ1-5. TRBV21-1 is a recognized pseudogene. The CDR3 is 11 residues long. The CDR3 nucleotides read TGTGCCAGCATCTCGGGTCAGCCCCAGCATTTT. It encodes CASISGQPQHF.

V usage is TRBV6-5 and J usage is TRBJ1-1, with no clear D. From germline, CDR1 is MNHEY and CDR2 SVGAGI. The CDR3 is made up of 12 amino acids. Trimming removed 8 bases from V and 1 base from J, with 8 bases in between. The CDR3 sequence is CASRRGNTEAFF. CDR3 in DNA: TGTGCCAGCCGGAGAGGGAACACTGAAGCTTTCTTT.

Comment on this clone: The same CDR3 arises from other DNA sequences in this sample as well. The V and J genes are TRBV6-1 and TRBJ1-1, with 7 bases that match TRBD1. The J segment lost 5 bases and the V segment lost 0 bases, leaving 3 bases of the junction unmatched. Germline CDR1 and CDR2: MNHNS and SASEGT. This CDR3 comprises 14 residues. CDR3 amino acids: CASSEASGGTEAFF. The CDR3 nucleotides read TGTGCCAGCAGTGAAGCTTCAGGGGGGACTGAAGCTTTCTTT.

V and J are TRBV5-1 and TRBJ1-2; 7 bases align to TRBD1. CDR3 length equals 15 residues. The germline gives CDR1 SGHRS, CDR2 YFSETQ. J was trimmed by 4 bases and V by 3 bases; bases with no gene match: 9. The CDR3 loop reads CASSSGGGGSYGYTF. In DNA form, the CDR3 reads TGCGCCAGCAGCTCTGGAGGGGGCGGAAGCTATGGCTACACCTTC.

This chain links TRBV7-6 with TRBJ2-3; TRBD2 might be the D (7 bases). V gave up 1 base and J gave up 4 bases, with 12 bases separating them. This CDR3 comprises 15 residues. CDR1 SGHVS and CDR2 FNYEAQ come from the germline V gene. The CDR3 sequence is CASSLEGGGPDTQYF. The CDR3 nucleotides read TGTGCCAGCAGCTTAGAAGGGGGGGGCCCAGATACGCAGTATTTT. Supplemented by reference TRBV7-6 and TRBJ2-3, the full variable domain reads GAGVSQSPRYKVTKRGQDVALRCDPISGHVSLYWYRQALGQGPEFLTYFNYEAQQDKSGLPNDRFSAERPEGSISTLTIQRTEQRDSAMYRCASSLEGGGPDTQYFGPGTRLTVL.

The rearrangement links TRBV28 to TRBJ2-5; 9 positions agree with TRBD2. The CDR3 runs 14 residues. With V trimmed by 11 bases and J by 1 base, 8 bases remained unmatched. CDR1 and CDR2 from the germline V gene are MDHEN and SYDVKM. CDR3 coding DNA: TGTGCCGGAAATAGCGGGGGAGCCCAAGAGACCCAGTACTTC. This encodes CAGNSGGAQETQYF.

For this clone: Other nucleotide sequences in the sample specify the same CDR3. The genes are TRBV19 and TRBJ1-1; possibly TRBD1 for D (6 bases). Trimming shortened V by 3 bases and J by 0 bases, and 11 bases separated the two germline ends. CDR1 is LNHDA and CDR2 is SQIVND in the germline V gene (reference sequence). The CDR3 is 15 residues long. CDR3 DNA sequence: TGTGCCAGTAGTATTTCGGCAGGGGTGAACACTGAAGCTTTCTTT. It yields the protein CASSISAGVNTEAFF.

This chain links TRBV7-2 with TRBJ2-7; TRBD2 agrees at 8 bases. V was pared by 3 bases and J by 5 bases, with 9 bases of the junction left unmatched. The CDR3 spans 15 residues. Germline V gene data show CDR1 as SGHTA and CDR2 as FQGNSA. The CDR3 sequence is CASSLGGSGVDEQYF. In DNA, the CDR3 is TGTGCCAGCAGCTTGGGAGGTAGCGGGGTTGACGAGCAGTACTTC.

The CDR3 sequence: CASSSAVQGAGYEQYF. CDR3 bases: TGTGCCAGTAGTAGCGCCGTCCAGGGGGCGGGCTACGAGCAGTACTTC. This chain uses TRBV19 with TRBJ2-7; 8 nucleotides match TRBD1. This CDR3 spans 16 amino acids. The V gene end was trimmed by 4 bases and the J gene end by 3 bases; junction bases not matched to a gene: 11. Germline loops: CDR1 LNHDA, CDR2 SQIVND (reference sequence). The variable domain in full, completed from reference TRBV19 and TRBJ2-7, reads DGGITQSPKYLFRKEGQNVTLSCEQNLNHDAMYWYRQDPGQGLRLIYYSQIVNDFQKGDIAEGYSVSREKKESFPLTVTSAQKNPTAFYLCASSSAVQGAGYEQYFGPGTRLTVT.

The rearrangement links TRBV19 to TRBJ2-2; D is possibly TRBD2 (6 bases). CDR1 and CDR2 (germline): LNHDA, SQIVND (reference sequence). The CDR3 spans 16 residues. V was cut by 3 bases and J by 0 bases, with 11 bases left in between. CDR3 loop: CASSITAGTNTGELFF. The CDR3, as DNA: TGTGCCAGTAGTATTACGGCGGGGACGAACACCGGGGAGCTGTTTTTT. Full variable domain (rest looked up from reference TRBV19 and TRBJ2-2): DGGITQSPKYLFRKEGQNVTLSCEQNLNHDAMYWYRQDPGQGLRLIYYSQIVNDFQKGDIAEGYSVSREKKESFPLTVTSAQKNPTAFYLCASSITAGTNTGELFFGEGSRLTVL.

The V call is TRBV13, the J call TRBJ1-2; D unresolved. The germline V gene encodes CDR1 PRHDT and CDR2 FYEKMQ (reference sequence). CDR3 size: 14 residues. V gave up 6 bases and J gave up 0 bases, with 11 bases separating them. CDR3 bases: TGTGCCAGCAGGCCAGCAGGTCCTAACTATGGCTACACCTTC. Its translation: CASRPAGPNYGYTF.

CDR3 coding DNA: TGTGCCAGCAGTGGTCAACCCGGGATACCTCAAGAGACCCAGTACTTC. Residues: CASSGQPGIPQETQYF. The V and J genes are TRBV6-1 and TRBJ2-5; TRBD2 might be the D (5 bases). Germline V gives CDR1 MNHNS, CDR2 SASEGT. Trimming took off 4 bases at V and 2 bases at J, with 17 bases between the two ends. This CDR3 has 16 residues.

V usage is TRBV7-9 and J usage is TRBJ1-1, with 10 nucleotides matching TRBD1. Germline CDR1 SEHNR, CDR2 FQNEAQ (reference sequence). The CDR3 loop spans 14 amino acids. J was trimmed by 11 bases and V by 4 bases; bases with no gene match: 10. CDR3 DNA sequence: TGTGCCAGCAGCTCGTCGGGACAGGGGCCCACGGCTTTCTTT. The encoded protein is CASSSSGQGPTAFF.

The rearrangement uses TRBV7-9 and TRBJ2-2; possibly TRBD1 for D (5 bases). The CDR3 sequence is 14 residues long. Germline V lookup: CDR1 SEHNR, CDR2 FQNEAQ (reference sequence). Between the trimmed V and J ends, which lost 5 bases and 4 bases, there was a span of 11 bases. CDR3 residues: CASSLLGATGELFF. The CDR3 DNA follows: TGTGCCAGCAGCCTTTTAGGGGCCACCGGGGAGCTGTTTTTT.

This rearrangement joins TRBV4-1 to TRBJ2-5; D may be TRBD1 (6 bases). CDR1 is MGHRA, CDR2 YSYEKL, per germline. The CDR3 length is 18 residues. Between the trimmed V and J ends, which lost 4 bases and 0 bases, there was a span of 21 bases. The CDR3 here is CASSPGTRGNRYQETQYF. The CDR3 DNA reads as TGCGCCAGCAGCCCTGGGACAAGGGGGAATCGGTACCAAGAGACCCAGTACTTC.

The V and J genes are TRBV5-6 and TRBJ2-5; 8 nucleotides line up with TRBD2. V was pared by 4 bases and J by 5 bases, with 10 bases of the junction left unmatched. The CDR3 is made up of 15 amino acids. Germline V gene data show CDR1 as SGHDT and CDR2 as YYEEEE. The CDR3 loop is CASSPRGGHKETQYF. In nucleotides, the CDR3 is TGTGCCAGCAGCCCCCGGGGGGGCCATAAGGAGACCCAGTACTTC.

The chain recombines TRBV11-2 with TRBJ1-1; D unresolved. CDR3 size: 13 residues. V dropped 5 bases and J dropped 0 bases, with 7 bases sitting between them. The V gene's germline CDR1 is SGHAT and CDR2 FQNNGV. This CDR3 is CASSPQLNTEAFF. CDR3 in DNA: TGTGCCAGCAGCCCACAGCTGAACACTGAAGCTTTCTTT.